The 28 T cell receptor beta chains below were found in one sample sequenced in a study of read filtering for tumor transcriptome and immune sequencing (dated by TCRdb to 2020 to 2022). Sequencer: Illumina HiSeq 4000. Starting from roughly 370 ng RNA, TCR libraries were constructed with the Immunoverse kit using molecular barcoded adaptors that cover the alpha/delta and beta/gamma chains. TCRdb reprocessed the public reads (quality trimming at Q25 with fastp, clone calling with MiXCR) and kept in-frame beta chains. Rows are combined by CDR3 protein, so each entry shows the most common genes and DNA. The sample table records 20,000 to 25,000 distinct CDR3 sequences; 20% to 25% of these occur just once. Of the sample, about 17% is held by the ten largest clones. The sample was a population of CD138-negative cells sorted from bone marrow. This specimen's cell subset or site label, interpreted: bone marrow mononuclear cells depleted of CD138+ plasma/myeloma cells by negative magnetic selection. The receptors come from a donor at least 40 years old with multiple myeloma.

A remark on this clonotype: This sequence may be a read error, since a much larger clone differs from it by one base. The chain is built from TRBV5-1 and TRBJ2-3, with 7 positions matching TRBD2. This CDR3 is built from 15 residues. CDR1 SGHRS and CDR2 YFSETQ come from the germline V gene. CDR3 nucleotide sequence: TGCGCCAGCAGCTTGACTAGCGAGCACACATATACGCAGTATTTT. This translates into CASSLTSEHTYTQYF.

V and J are TRBV20-1 and TRBJ1-2; no definite D call. CDR1 is DFQATT, CDR2 SNEGSKA, per germline (reference sequence). Trimming took 0 bases from V and 2 from J, leaving 13 bases between them. This CDR3 has 15 amino acids. The CDR3 here is CSARDAGSTNYGYTF. CDR3 in DNA: TGCAGTGCTAGAGATGCCGGGAGTACGAACTATGGCTACACCTTC.

This clonotype was found many times. V usage is TRBV6-2 or TRBV6-3 and J usage is TRBJ2-2, with 7 positions matching TRBD2. The V and J ends lost 7 bases and 6 bases, in that order; junction bases with no gene match: 11. Germline V CDR1 and CDR2: MNHEY, SVGEGT. This CDR3 spans 15 amino acids. CDR3 sequence: CASKLGTSVAGELFF. In DNA form, the CDR3 reads TGTGCCAGCAAGCTAGGTACTAGCGTAGCCGGGGAGCTGTTTTTT.

This chain connects TRBV29-1 to TRBJ1-1; D might be TRBD1 (5 bases). The V and J ends lost 3 bases and 0 bases respectively, with 8 bases between them. The CDR3 extends over 13 amino acids. Germline values: CDR1 SQVTM, CDR2 ANQGSEA. CDR3 sequence reads: CSVETGVNTEAFF. CDR3 DNA sequence: TGCAGCGTTGAGACGGGGGTGAACACTGAAGCTTTCTTT.

In this sample, this clonotype turned up many times. This rearrangement joins TRBV10-3 to TRBJ2-1, with a tentative D call TRBD2 (6 bases). The CDR3 extends over 15 amino acids. Germline CDR1 ENHRY, CDR2 SYGVKD. V dropped 6 bases and J dropped 0 bases, with 12 bases sitting between them. CDR3 residues: CAIRNRGSSYNEQFF. The CDR3, as DNA: TGTGCCATCAGGAATCGGGGGAGCTCCTACAATGAGCAGTTCTTC.

In its sample, this clonotype was seen many times. The V gene is TRBV20-1, the J gene TRBJ2-2; 10 bases are shared with TRBD2. The CDR3 has 15 amino acids. Looked up from germline, CDR1 is DFQATT and CDR2 is SNEGSKA (reference sequence). With 2 bases clipped from V and 2 bases from J, the junction kept 2 bases outside the gene matches. CDR3 sequence reads: CSARLAGVNTGELFF. The DNA of the CDR3 is TGCAGTGCTAGACTAGCGGGAGTAAACACCGGGGAGCTGTTTTTT.

This clonotype was recorded at least ten times. This chain joins TRBV19 and TRBJ2-2; 7 bases agree with TRBD1. There are 18 residues in the CDR3. Germline CDR1 reads LNHDA; CDR2 reads SQIVND (reference sequence). V shed 5 bases, J shed 2 bases, and the junction held 14 bases outside the gene matches. DNA of the CDR3: TGTGCCAGTAGTTGGCAGGGCCGGGACAGCGTCAACACCGGGGAGCTGTTTTTT. Protein product: CASSWQGRDSVNTGELFF. Together with reference TRBV19 and TRBJ2-2, the CDR3 gives the full variable domain: DGGITQSPKYLFRKEGQNVTLSCEQNLNHDAMYWYRQDPGQGLRLIYYSQIVNDFQKGDIAEGYSVSREKKESFPLTVTSAQKNPTAFYLCASSWQGRDSVNTGELFFGEGSRLTVL.

This clonotype was detected many times. The chain's CDR3 is CASSYGWSSGSDTQYF. The CDR3, as DNA: TGTGCCAGCAGTTACGGTTGGAGTAGCGGGAGTGATACGCAGTATTTT. J is TRBJ2-3 and V is TRBV6-2 or TRBV6-3, with TRBD2 identical over 9 bases. The germline V gene has CDR1 MNHEY and CDR2 SVGEGT. V lost 2 bases and J lost 6; bases outside the gene matches: 9. This CDR3 region has 16 residues.

Points on this clonotype: One end of the junction fails to match germline, which may point to a read error. The CDR3 here is CTSRQAGGVIGTDRQYF. CDR3 DNA: TGTACCAGCAGGCAAGCGGGAGGAGTTATTGGCACAGATAGGCAGTATTTT. The rearrangement uses TRBV11-2 and TRBJ2-3; TRBD2 matches at 9 bases. The CDR3 extends over 17 amino acids. Germline lookup yields CDR1 SGHAT and CDR2 FQNNGV.

This clonotype was recorded at least ten times. This rearrangement joins TRBV28 to TRBJ2-7; 12 positions agree with TRBD2. Germline V lookup: CDR1 MDHEN, CDR2 SYDVKM. The CDR3 runs 14 residues. With 9 bases clipped from V and 5 bases from J, the junction kept 8 bases outside the gene matches. The CDR3 is CASLSSGRGNEQYF. CDR3 in DNA: TGTGCCAGTCTCTCTAGCGGGAGGGGTAACGAGCAGTACTTC.

This clonotype was picked up many times. The genes are TRBV4-1 and TRBJ1-1; 8 nucleotides match TRBD1. CDR1 and CDR2 from the germline V gene are MGHRA and YSYEKL. CDR3 length: 14 residues. V gave up 3 bases and J gave up 7 bases; unmatched junction bases: 7. CDR3 in DNA: TGCGCCAGCAGCCATGGGGACAGGAGCCTTGAAGCTTTCTTT. This translates into CASSHGDRSLEAFF.

This clonotype was counted between two and nine times. V and J are TRBV7-9 and TRBJ2-7, with TRBD2 identical over 8 bases. The CDR3 consists of 15 residues. The ends lost 4 bases at V and 3 bases at J; junction bases unmatched: 8. Germline CDR1 and CDR2: SEHNR and FQNEAQ (reference sequence). CDR3 sequence: CASSSDPSGRYEQYF. The CDR3 DNA sequence: TGTGCCAGCAGCTCTGATCCTAGCGGGCGCTACGAGCAGTACTTC.

This clonotype was found many times. The chain carries TRBV5-1 and TRBJ2-1; D perhaps matches TRBD1 (6 bases). Germline assignment: CDR1 SGHRS and CDR2 YFSETQ. The ends were cut back, 5 bases at V and 1 base at J, with 13 bases in the middle. The length of the CDR3 is 15 residues. The CDR3 DNA sequence: TGCGCCAGCAGTTTAACAGGGTGGTCCTACAATGAGCAGTTCTTC. Translated: CASSLTGWSYNEQFF.

Note on this clonotype: A far more abundant clone sits one base away, making this likely a read error. The rearrangement uses TRBV7-2 and TRBJ1-4, with 8 bases that match TRBD2. The J call is uncertain, as TRBJ2-3 better fits the DNA end. Germline assignment: CDR1 SGHTA and CDR2 FQGNSA. The CDR3 consists of 15 residues. CDR3 in amino acids: CASSSITGGPRSQYF. In DNA, the CDR3 is TGTGCCAGCAGCTCCATAACGGGAGGGCCGAGGTCGCAGTATTTT.

The chain carries TRBV29-1 and TRBJ1-5; no reliable D call. CDR1 is SQVTM and CDR2 is ANQGSEA in the germline V gene. V lost 7 bases, J lost 2 bases, and 12 bases lay in between. The CDR3 consists of 13 residues. The CDR3 is CSAHDGGNQPQHF. DNA for the CDR3: TGCAGCGCCCACGACGGGGGCAATCAGCCCCAGCATTTT.

The sample holds many counts of this clonotype. The chain carries TRBV5-1 and TRBJ2-2; TRBD1 matches at 8 bases. This CDR3 is 15 amino acids long. From germline, CDR1 is SGHRS and CDR2 YFSETQ. Losses at the gene ends were 4 bases for V and 1 base for J; bases not matched to a gene: 3. The CDR3 DNA reads TGCGCCAGCAGCATCGGGACAGGGAACACCGGGGAGCTGTTTTTT. This encodes CASSIGTGNTGELFF. Variable domain in full (rest from reference TRBV5-1 and TRBJ2-2): KAGVTQTPRYLIKTRGQQVTLSCSPISGHRSVSWYQQTPGQGLQFLFEYFSETQRNKGNFPGRFSGRQFSNSRSEMNVSTLELGDSALYLCASSIGTGNTGELFFGEGSRLTVL.

This clonotype was picked up many times. The chain joins TRBV6-5 to TRBJ2-1; 7 bases are shared with TRBD2. Germline CDR1 MNHEY, CDR2 SVGAGI. Trimming removed 7 bases from V and 4 bases from J; junction bases left unmatched: 10. The CDR3 has 15 amino acids. The CDR3 loop is CASKRGGSSYNEQFF. DNA of the CDR3: TGTGCCAGCAAGCGCGGGGGATCCTCTTACAATGAGCAGTTCTTC.

Ten or more counts support this clonotype. The J gene is TRBJ1-2, the V gene TRBV2; a possible D gene is TRBD1 (6 bases). The germline gives CDR1 SNHLY, CDR2 FYNNEI. This CDR3 region has 16 residues. The ends were cut back, 4 bases at V and 0 bases at J, with 15 bases in the middle. CDR3 coding DNA: TGTGCCAGCAGTGGTACCCGGGACACTTCTAACTATGGCTACACCTTC. Its protein product is CASSGTRDTSNYGYTF.

This clonotype was seen repeatedly, ten times or more. J is TRBJ1-1 and V is TRBV18, with D unclear. Per the germline V gene, CDR1 is KGHSH and CDR2 is LQKENI. The length of the CDR3 is 15 residues. V was cut by 2 bases and J by 6 bases, with 16 bases left in between. For the CDR3, the DNA is TGTGCCAGCTCACCATCGCCTTTGGGGTTGGCTGAAGCTTTCTTT. Its protein is CASSPSPLGLAEAFF.

As regards this clonotype: Since a far larger clone is one base different, this is likely a read error. The chain is built from TRBV7-2 and TRBJ2-1, with no clear D. Trimming took off 2 bases at V and 2 bases at J, with 13 bases between the two ends. The CDR3 consists of 16 residues. Germline V gene data show CDR1 as SGHTA and CDR2 as FQGNSA. The DNA of the CDR3 is TGTGCCAGCAGCTTACGGGCCTCGAGGACCTACAATGAGCAGTTCTTC. This gives the protein CASSLRASRTYNEQFF.

This clonotype was picked up many times. The V call is TRBV29-1, the J call TRBJ2-5, with 10 nucleotides matching TRBD2. CDR1 is SQVTM, CDR2 ANQGSEA, per germline. The CDR3 has 12 residues. Trimming took 5 bases from V and 4 from J; bases not matched to a gene: 1. This CDR3 is CSVRTSGETQYF. CDR3 in DNA: TGCAGCGTTAGGACTAGCGGAGAGACCCAGTACTTC.

This clonotype was detected ten times or more. This chain connects TRBV5-1 to TRBJ2-2; 7 nucleotides line up with TRBD2. The CDR3 has 15 amino acids. Germline V lookup: CDR1 SGHRS, CDR2 YFSETQ. The junction had 4 bases not matched to a gene; V was cut back by 3 bases and J by 2 bases. The CDR3 nucleotides are TGCGCCAGCAGCTCAGCTAGCGGAAACACCGGGGAGCTGTTTTTT. As protein: CASSSASGNTGELFF.

The sample holds many counts of this clonotype. The V call is TRBV29-1, the J call TRBJ2-1; TRBD1 is a possible D gene (5 bases). Looked up from germline, CDR1 is SQVTM and CDR2 is ANQGSEA. The CDR3 totals 14 residues. V lost 3 bases, J lost 5 bases, and 14 bases lay in between. The CDR3, as DNA: TGCAGCGTTGATCGGAACAGGAAAGACAATGAGCAGTTCTTC. This translates into CSVDRNRKDNEQFF.

This clonotype was observed many times. This rearrangement joins TRBV10-3 to TRBJ2-7; 7 bases match TRBD2. Germline trimming cut 10 bases from V and 5 bases from J; bases unmatched to any gene: 11. Germline CDR1 and CDR2: ENHRY and SYGVKD. This CDR3 has 13 residues. CDR3 in DNA: TGTGCCACCCACTTCGCGGGAGAGGACGAGCAGTACTTC. It codes for CATHFAGEDEQYF.

Ten or more counts support this clonotype. This chain links TRBV7-2 with TRBJ1-1, with D unclear. The CDR3 consists of 13 residues. Trimming left V 5 bases short and J 10 bases short, with 17 bases between. Per germline, CDR1 SGHTA and CDR2 FQGNSA. CDR3 in amino acids: CASSRRGTERAFF. The CDR3 DNA follows: TGTGCCAGCAGCCGCCGAGGTACAGAAAGAGCTTTCTTT. Combining the CDR3 with reference TRBV7-2 and TRBJ1-1 gives the whole variable domain GAGVSQSPSNKVTEKGKDVELRCDPISGHTALYWYRQSLGQGLEFLIYFQGNSAPDKSGLPSDRFSAERTGGSVSTLTIQRTQQEDSAVYLCASSRRGTERAFFGQGTRLTVV.

As concerns this clonotype: It may be a read error: a sequence one base away is much more abundant. This chain joins TRBV7-2 and TRBJ1-5, with 10 nucleotides matching TRBD1. V lost 8 bases, J lost 3 bases, and 16 bases stayed unmatched. Germline lookup yields CDR1 SGHTA and CDR2 FQGNSA. The CDR3 length is 18 residues. DNA for the CDR3: TGTGCCAGCGGCTCCTTGGCCGGGACAGGGGCCTTCAATCAGCCCCAGCATTTT. It encodes CASGSLAGTGAFNQPQHF.

This clonotype was picked up many times. This chain joins TRBV6-4 and TRBJ2-1; 7 nucleotides line up with TRBD2. The CDR3 extends over 17 amino acids. Per the germline V gene, CDR1 is MRHNA and CDR2 is SNTAGT. The V and J ends lost 1 base and 0 bases, in that order; junction bases with no gene match: 6. The CDR3 bases are TGTGCCAGCAGTGACTTCCCTAGCGGAACCTCCTACAATGAGCAGTTCTTC. Its protein is CASSDFPSGTSYNEQFF.

This clonotype was detected ten times or more. This chain connects TRBV10-3 to TRBJ2-7; 10 positions match TRBD2. The V segment lost 10 bases and the J segment 3 bases; nucleotides outside the gene matches: 6. The CDR3 has 13 amino acids. The germline V gene has CDR1 ENHRY and CDR2 SYGVKD. The CDR3 nucleotides are TGTGCCACCCGACTAGCGGGCAGCTACGAGCAGTACTTC. The encoded protein is CATRLAGSYEQYF.